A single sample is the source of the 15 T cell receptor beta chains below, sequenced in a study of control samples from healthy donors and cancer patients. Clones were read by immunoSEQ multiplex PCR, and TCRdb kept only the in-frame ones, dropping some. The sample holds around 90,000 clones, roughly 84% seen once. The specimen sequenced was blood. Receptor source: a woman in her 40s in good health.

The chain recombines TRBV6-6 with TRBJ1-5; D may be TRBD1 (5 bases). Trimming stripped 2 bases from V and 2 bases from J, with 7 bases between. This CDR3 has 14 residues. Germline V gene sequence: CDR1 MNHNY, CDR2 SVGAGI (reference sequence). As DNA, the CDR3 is TGTGCCAGCAGTTACAGGGGAGGCAATCAGCCCCAGCATTTT. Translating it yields CASSYRGGNQPQHF.

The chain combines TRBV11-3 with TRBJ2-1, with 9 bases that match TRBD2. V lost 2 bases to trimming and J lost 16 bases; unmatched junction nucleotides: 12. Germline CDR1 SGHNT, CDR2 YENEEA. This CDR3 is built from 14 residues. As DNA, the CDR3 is TGTGCCAGCAGCTTATCAGGGGAGCGGGGGGCCAGTTTCTTC. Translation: CASSLSGERGASFF.

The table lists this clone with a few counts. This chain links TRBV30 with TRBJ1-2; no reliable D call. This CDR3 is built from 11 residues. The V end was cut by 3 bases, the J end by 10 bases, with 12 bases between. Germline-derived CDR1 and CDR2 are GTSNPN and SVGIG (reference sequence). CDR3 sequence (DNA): TGTGCCTGGAGGAAGGCGGGGTCCTACACCTTC. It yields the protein CAWRKAGSYTF.

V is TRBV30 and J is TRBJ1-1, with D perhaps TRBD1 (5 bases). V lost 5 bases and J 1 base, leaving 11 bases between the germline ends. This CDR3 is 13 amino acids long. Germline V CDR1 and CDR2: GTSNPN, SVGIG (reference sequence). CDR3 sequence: CAWEGRQNTEAFF. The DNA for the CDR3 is TGTGCCTGGGAGGGACGGCAGAACACTGAAGCTTTCTTT.

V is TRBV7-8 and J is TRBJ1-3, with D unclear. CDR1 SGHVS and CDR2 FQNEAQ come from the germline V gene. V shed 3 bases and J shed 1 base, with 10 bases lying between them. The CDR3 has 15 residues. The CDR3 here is CASSFMGQSGNTIYF. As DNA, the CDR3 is TGTGCCAGCAGCTTTATGGGTCAATCTGGAAACACCATATATTTT.

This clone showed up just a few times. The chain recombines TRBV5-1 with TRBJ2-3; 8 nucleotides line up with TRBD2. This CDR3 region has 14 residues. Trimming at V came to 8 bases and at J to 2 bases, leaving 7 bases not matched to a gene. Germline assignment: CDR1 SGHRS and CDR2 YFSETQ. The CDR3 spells CASRGLDYTDTQYF. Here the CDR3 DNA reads TGCGCCAGTAGGGGACTAGACTACACAGATACGCAGTATTTT. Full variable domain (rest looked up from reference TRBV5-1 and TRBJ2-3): KAGVTQTPRYLIKTRGQQVTLSCSPISGHRSVSWYQQTPGQGLQFLFEYFSETQRNKGNFPGRFSGRQFSNSRSEMNVSTLELGDSALYLCASRGLDYTDTQYFGPGTRLTVL.

CDR3 region: CASSSSGTHGYTF. CDR3 in DNA: TGTGCCAGCAGTTCTTCCGGGACCCATGGCTACACCTTC. This chain joins TRBV12-3 or TRBV12-4 and TRBJ1-2, with TRBD1 as a possible D gene (5 bases). V lost 4 bases to trimming and J lost 6 bases, with 12 bases between them. This CDR3 spans 13 amino acids.

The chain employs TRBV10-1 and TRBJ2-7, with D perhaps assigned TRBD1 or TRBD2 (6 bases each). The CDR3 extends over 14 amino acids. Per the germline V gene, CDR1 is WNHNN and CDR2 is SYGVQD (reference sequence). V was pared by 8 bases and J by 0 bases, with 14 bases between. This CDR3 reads CASALGGSSYEQYF. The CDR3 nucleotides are TGCGCCAGCGCCCTAGGGGGGTCCTCCTACGAGCAGTACTTC.

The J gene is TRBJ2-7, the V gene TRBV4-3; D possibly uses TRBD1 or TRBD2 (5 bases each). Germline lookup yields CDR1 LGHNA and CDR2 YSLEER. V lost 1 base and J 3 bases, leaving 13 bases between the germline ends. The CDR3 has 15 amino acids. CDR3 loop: CASSQGSGPLYEQYF. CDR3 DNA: TGCGCCAGCAGCCAAGGCTCGGGACCCCTCTACGAGCAGTACTTC.

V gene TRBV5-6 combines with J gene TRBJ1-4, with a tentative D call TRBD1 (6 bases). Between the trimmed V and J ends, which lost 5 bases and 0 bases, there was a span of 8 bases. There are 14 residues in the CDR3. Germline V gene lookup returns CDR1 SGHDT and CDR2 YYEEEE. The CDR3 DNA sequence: TGTGCCAGCAGTAAGGGGGCAACTAATGAAAAACTGTTTTTT. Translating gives CASSKGATNEKLFF.

The CDR3 spells CASSQGQSIGNEQFF. The CDR3 nucleotides read TGTGCCAGCAGCCAAGGGCAGAGCATCGGGAATGAGCAGTTCTTC. The chain has TRBV9 and TRBJ2-1, with no clear D. V dropped 4 bases and J dropped 7 bases, with 18 bases sitting between them. The CDR3 sequence is 15 residues long. The germline V gene has CDR1 SGDLS and CDR2 YYNGEE.

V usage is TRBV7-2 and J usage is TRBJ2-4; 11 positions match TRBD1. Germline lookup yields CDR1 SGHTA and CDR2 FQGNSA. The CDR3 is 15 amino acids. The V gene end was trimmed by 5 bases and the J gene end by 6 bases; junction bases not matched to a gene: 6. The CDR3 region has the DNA TGTGCCAGCAGCCTCCGGGACAGGGGGGGAAACATTCAGTACTTC. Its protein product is CASSLRDRGGNIQYF.

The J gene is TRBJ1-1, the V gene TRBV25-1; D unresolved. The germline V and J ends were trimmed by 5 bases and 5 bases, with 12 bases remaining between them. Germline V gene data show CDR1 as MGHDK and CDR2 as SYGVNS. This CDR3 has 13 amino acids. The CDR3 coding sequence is TGTGCCAGCAGTAGGGTGATGGGGACTGAAGCTTTCTTT. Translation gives CASSRVMGTEAFF.

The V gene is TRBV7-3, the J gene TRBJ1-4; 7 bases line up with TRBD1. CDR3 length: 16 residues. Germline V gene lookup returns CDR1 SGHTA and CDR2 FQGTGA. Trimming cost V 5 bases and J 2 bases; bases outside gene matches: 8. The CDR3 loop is CASSTLRQGTNEKLFF. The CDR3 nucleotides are TGTGCCAGCAGCACCCTACGACAGGGTACTAATGAAAAACTGTTTTTT.

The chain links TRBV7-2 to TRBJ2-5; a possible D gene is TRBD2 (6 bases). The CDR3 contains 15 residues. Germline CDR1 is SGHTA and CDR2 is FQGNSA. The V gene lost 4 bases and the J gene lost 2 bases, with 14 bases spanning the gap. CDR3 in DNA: TGTGCCAGCAGCTCGGGGACTGCGGAACAAGAGACCCAGTACTTC. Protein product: CASSSGTAEQETQYF.